This section outlines one T cell receptor (beta chain) sequence together with its context. The CDR3 consists of 19 residues. CDR1 is MNHEY, CDR2 SVGEGT, per germline. V was shortened by 0 bases and J by 1 base, with 18 bases between the two germline ends. This entry is derived from a study of blood T cell repertoires in COVID-19. Data came from immunoSEQ multiplex PCR; TCRdb stores just in-frame clones and leaves some out. This repertoire shows about 24,000 clones, about 91% found once; its top ten account for approximately 30%. V gene TRBV6-2 or TRBV6-3 combines with J gene TRBJ2-2; D uncertain. Source material: peripheral blood. The source is a man between 65 and 80 years old with active COVID-19. The CDR3 reads CASSYSIAKLLVNTGELFF. DNA of the CDR3: TGTGCCAGCAGTTACTCGATCGCGAAGTTGTTAGTGAACACCGGGGAGCTGTTTTTT.